This T cell receptor (beta chain) was obtained from a study of T-cell memory formation after mild COVID-19. In germline, CDR1 is SGHAT, CDR2 FQNNGV. This CDR3 contains 10 residues. V dropped 4 bases and J dropped 10 bases, with 7 bases sitting between them. From 5'RACE with constant-segment primers came TCR alpha and TCR beta cDNA libraries that carried sample barcodes and UMIs. TCRdb used MiXCR to reprocess the 5' RACE reads, holding one entry per CDR3 protein. The table lists a few hundred thousand distinct CDR3 sequences, more than 20% of them singletons. This sequence was found in an adult woman who had mild COVID-19 (a few samples of this study predate the infection). Cell type and time point are not known. The sample taken for sequencing was PBMCs or a T cell subset sorted from them (not recorded which). V is TRBV11-2 and J is TRBJ1-1; D gene unclear. The CDR3 spells CASSSVVAFF. The CDR3 coding sequence is TGTGCCAGCAGCTCCGTAGTAGCTTTCTTT. Full variable domain (remainder filled in from reference TRBV11-2 and TRBJ1-1): EAGVAQSPRYKIIEKRQSVAFWCNPISGHATLYWYQQILGQGPKLLIQFQNNGVVDDSQLPKDRFSAERLKGVDSTLKIQPAKLEDSAVYLCASSSVVAFFGQGTRLTVV.